This entry lists 3 T cell receptor beta chains sequenced from one sample in a study of OX40 agonist ivuxolimab in advanced cancers. Library generation was performed with the immunoSEQ multiplex PCR assay. The clones in this table, taken by TCRdb from immuneACCESS, are in-frame only. Not every clone is retained; where verified, under half of the shortfall comes from an unresolved V gene, and the cause of the rest is unknown. Recorded for this sample are roughly 70,000 clones; approximately 82% of them occurred a single time. The ten largest clones represent 5% of the sample. The material was CD4+ or CD8+ T cells sorted from blood, obtained in a trial of the OX40 agonist ivuxolimab. The origin of the receptors is an adult with an advanced solid tumor such as melanoma, head and neck, liver or kidney cancer.

The chain recombines TRBV7-6 with TRBJ1-3; D unclear. The CDR3 has 16 residues. Germline V CDR1 and CDR2: SGHVS, FNYEAQ. V was trimmed by 1 base and J by 0 bases, leaving 10 bases between them. As DNA, the CDR3 is TGTGCCAGCAGCTTAGGTCAACCCAGCTCTGGAAACACCATATATTTT. This codes for CASSLGQPSSGNTIYF.

The chain is built from TRBV2 and TRBJ2-2; weak D call: TRBD1 (5 bases). The CDR3 sequence is 14 residues long. Trimming shortened V by 3 bases and J by 8 bases, and 13 bases separated the two germline ends. CDR1 is SNHLY and CDR2 is FYNNEI in the germline V gene. CDR3 DNA sequence: TGTGCCAGCAGTGACCTAGGGGCAGGGGGGGAGCTGTTTTTT. Translating gives CASSDLGAGGELFF. The complete variable domain, with remaining parts taken from reference TRBV2 and TRBJ2-2, reads EPEVTQTPSHQVTQMGQEVILRCVPISNHLYFYWYRQILGQKVEFLVSFYNNEISEKSEIFDDQFSVERPDGSNFTLKIRSTKLEDSAMYFCASSDLGAGGELFFGEGSRLTVL.

The table lists this clone with many counts. The chain is built from TRBV5-1 and TRBJ2-3; 10 nucleotides agree with TRBD2. The CDR3 totals 15 residues. Germline CDR1 and CDR2: SGHRS and YFSETQ. With V trimmed by 6 bases and J by 2 bases, 6 bases remained unmatched. The CDR3 DNA reads TGCGCCAGCATCGAAGCGGGAGGGTCCACAGATACGCAGTATTTT. Amino acids: CASIEAGGSTDTQYF.